These 22 T cell receptor beta chains originate from one sample sequenced in a study of cytomegalovirus exposure and HLA in healthy donors. Researchers ran the PCR with 60 Vbeta and 13 Jbeta primers. Produced via immunoSEQ multiplex PCR; TCRdb's table is partial and in-frame only. The sample includes 140,000 to 150,000 clones, roughly 79% seen only once; the top ten take around 7.1%. Material: PBMCs. These receptors originate from a woman in her thirties or forties in good health and CMV-seropositive.

V is TRBV5-1 and J is TRBJ1-2; TRBD1 matches 9 bases. The germline V gene has CDR1 SGHRS and CDR2 YFSETQ. J gave up 1 base and V 3 bases, and 4 bases lay outside the gene matches. The CDR3 is 15 amino acids. In DNA form, the CDR3 reads TGCGCCAGCAGCTGGGGACAGGGAGGTAACTATGGCTACACCTTC. This codes for CASSWGQGGNYGYTF.

The V and J genes are TRBV27 and TRBJ2-2; the D gene is possibly TRBD2 (5 bases). CDR3 size: 13 residues. The V end was cut by 6 bases, the J end by 5 bases, with 10 bases between. CDR1 is MNHEY, CDR2 SMNVEV, per germline (reference sequence). The CDR3 coding sequence is TGTGCCAGCAGGCCCCCGGGGACCGGGGAGCTGTTTTTT. Translated, it gives CASRPPGTGELFF.

The rearrangement joins TRBV5-4 to TRBJ2-7; 7 bases match TRBD2. The CDR3 runs to 14 residues. The trim removed 4 bases at V and 0 bases at J, leaving 4 bases unmatched. The germline V gene has CDR1 SGHNT and CDR2 YYREEE (reference sequence). CDR3 protein: CASSPSGSSYEQYF. CDR3 bases: TGTGCCAGCAGCCCTAGCGGAAGCTCCTACGAGCAGTACTTC.

The rearrangement links TRBV7-9 to TRBJ2-2; perhaps TRBD2 as D (5 bases). The germline V and J ends were trimmed by 5 bases and 7 bases, with 17 bases remaining between them. The CDR3 runs to 15 residues. CDR1 is SEHNR, CDR2 FQNEAQ, per germline (reference sequence). CDR3 protein: CASSTRVTEGGELFF. In DNA form, the CDR3 reads TGTGCCAGCAGCACGCGGGTAACTGAAGGCGGGGAGCTGTTTTTT.

This clone was detected only once. The chain couples TRBV4-1 to TRBJ2-7; tentatively, D is TRBD2 (5 bases). CDR1 and CDR2 from the germline V gene are MGHRA and YSYEKL. Trimming removed 0 bases at V and 11 bases at J, with 11 bases between. The CDR3 consists of 12 residues. The CDR3 loop reads CASSQDGLIEYF. The CDR3, as DNA: TGCGCCAGCAGCCAAGATGGACTGATTGAGTACTTC.

This chain links TRBV18 with TRBJ2-2; 10 bases are a match to TRBD2. V lost 3 bases to trimming and J lost 6 bases; unmatched junction nucleotides: 4. This CDR3 spans 15 amino acids. From germline, CDR1 is KGHSH and CDR2 LQKENI. This CDR3 reads CASSPRSGGSGELFF. The CDR3 DNA follows: TGTGCCAGCTCACCCCGTAGCGGGGGGTCCGGGGAGCTGTTTTTT. Based on the CDR3 plus reference TRBV18 and TRBJ2-2, the full variable domain is NAGVMQNPRHLVRRRGQEARLRCSPMKGHSHVYWYRQLPEEGLKFMVYLQKENIIDESGMPKERFSAEFPKEGPSILRIQQVVRGDSAAYFCASSPRSGGSGELFFGEGSRLTVL.

V gene TRBV7-3 combines with J gene TRBJ2-1; weak D call: TRBD2 (5 bases). Germline CDR1 SGHTA, CDR2 FQGTGA. V was clipped by 5 bases and J by 5 bases, with 10 bases between them. The CDR3 is 13 residues long. In nucleotides, the CDR3 is TGTGCCAGCAGCCTGGACTTTAACAATGAGCAGTTCTTC. Its translation: CASSLDFNNEQFF.

This clone has more than one count but fewer than ten. This chain joins TRBV2 and TRBJ2-7, with TRBD2 matching 9 bases. This CDR3 comprises 14 residues. Germline V gives CDR1 SNHLY, CDR2 FYNNEI. V lost 6 bases, J lost 4 bases, and 7 bases stayed unmatched. In DNA form, the CDR3 reads TGTGCCAGCAGCCTGAAAGCGGGGGGTTACGAGCAGTACTTC. It yields the protein CASSLKAGGYEQYF.

The rearrangement uses TRBV4-1 and TRBJ2-5; TRBD2 aligns across 7 bases. J lost 5 bases, V lost 0 bases, and 12 bases had no gene match. The germline V gene has CDR1 MGHRA and CDR2 YSYEKL. There are 17 residues in the CDR3. The CDR3 is CASSQDWGSGGGETQYF. As DNA, the CDR3 is TGCGCCAGCAGCCAAGATTGGGGCTCCGGCGGGGGTGAGACCCAGTACTTC.

The chain is built from TRBV6-1 and TRBJ1-1, with 9 bases identical to TRBD1. There are 14 residues in the CDR3. J lost 2 bases, V lost 2 bases, and 0 bases had no gene match. Germline values: CDR1 MNHNS, CDR2 SASEGT. The CDR3 DNA follows: TGTGCCAGCAGTGAAACAGGGGGCAACACTGAAGCTTTCTTT. Its protein is CASSETGGNTEAFF.

The chain combines TRBV30 with TRBJ2-2; 10 bases line up with TRBD1. CDR1 is GTSNPN and CDR2 is SVGIG in the germline V gene (reference sequence). This CDR3 spans 18 amino acids. V shed 5 bases and J 4 bases; nucleotides not matched to a gene: 16. The CDR3 spells CAWAPSQFDRGPTGELFF. The CDR3 DNA reads TGTGCCTGGGCTCCCAGCCAATTCGACAGGGGGCCCACCGGGGAGCTGTTTTTT. The full variable domain, rest sourced from reference TRBV30 and TRBJ2-2, is SQTIHQWPATLVQPVGSPLSLECTVEGTSNPNLYWYRQAAGRGLQLLFYSVGIGQISSEVPQNLSASRPQDRQFILSSKKLLLSDSGFYLCAWAPSQFDRGPTGELFFGEGSRLTVL.

This chain uses TRBV27 with TRBJ1-6, with a tentative D call TRBD1 (6 bases). The V gene's germline CDR1 is MNHEY and CDR2 SMNVEV (reference sequence). The V end was cut by 3 bases, the J end by 6 bases, with 9 bases between. The CDR3 has 14 residues. CDR3 region: CASSFGQSNSPLHF. The CDR3 DNA sequence: TGTGCCAGCAGTTTTGGACAGTCTAATTCACCCCTCCACTTT.

The chain has TRBV30 and TRBJ1-4; no clear D. Germline-derived CDR1 and CDR2 are GTSNPN and SVGIG (reference sequence). The CDR3 loop spans 13 amino acids. V lost 4 bases and J lost 5, with 11 bases in between. In nucleotides, the CDR3 is TGTGCCTGGACGGGGAGCCCCAATGAAAAACTGTTTTTT. It codes for CAWTGSPNEKLFF.

This chain joins TRBV18 and TRBJ2-7; D might be TRBD1 (6 bases). The length of the CDR3 is 13 residues. Trimming shortened V by 0 bases and J by 7 bases, and 10 bases separated the two germline ends. Germline lookup yields CDR1 KGHSH and CDR2 LQKENI. CDR3 protein: CASSPPAGEEQYF. In nucleotides, the CDR3 is TGTGCCAGCTCACCACCGGCAGGGGAAGAGCAGTACTTC.

This chain's CDR3 is CASSLVTGETDTQYF. The CDR3 coding sequence is TGTGCCAGCAGCCTAGTAACGGGGGAGACAGATACGCAGTATTTT. This chain joins TRBV7-6 and TRBJ2-3; D may be TRBD2 (6 bases). This CDR3 is built from 15 residues. Germline assignment: CDR1 SGHVS and CDR2 FNYEAQ. V was pared by 5 bases and J by 3 bases, with 15 bases between.

This chain uses TRBV6-5 with TRBJ1-1, with TRBD1 identical over 7 bases. This CDR3 region has 13 residues. CDR1 and CDR2 from the germline V gene are MNHEY and SVGAGI. Trimming removed 7 bases from V and 5 bases from J; junction bases left unmatched: 7. The CDR3 bases are TGTGCCAGCAACCCGGGACAGCAGACTGAAGCTTTCTTT. Protein product: CASNPGQQTEAFF.

This clone was observed a few times. The chain carries TRBV27 and TRBJ1-2; the match to TRBD1 covers 9 bases. Germline V gives CDR1 MNHEY, CDR2 SMNVEV (reference sequence). V was clipped by 4 bases and J by 3 bases; unmatched bases: 3. CDR3 length equals 14 residues. Written as DNA, the CDR3 is TGTGCCAGCAGTTCGACAGGGGGGTACTATGGCTACACCTTC. Its translation is CASSSTGGYYGYTF.

The rearrangement joins TRBV10-2 to TRBJ1-2; D ambiguous. The V end lost 6 bases, the J end lost 4 bases, and 12 bases lay between the germline ends. This CDR3 region has 13 residues. From germline, CDR1 is WSHSY and CDR2 SAAADI. CDR3 protein: CASSVGLLYGYTF. DNA of the CDR3: TGCGCCAGCAGCGTCGGACTGCTCTATGGCTACACCTTC.

This clone occurred a few times. The chain couples TRBV7-3 to TRBJ2-5, with 8 bases that match TRBD2. Per the germline V gene, CDR1 is SGHTA and CDR2 is FQGTGA. With 4 bases clipped from V and 1 base from J, the junction kept 5 bases outside the gene matches. The CDR3 is 15 amino acids. The DNA for the CDR3 is TGTGCCAGCAGCTATAGCGGGGCGCCCCAAGAGACCCAGTACTTC. It codes for CASSYSGAPQETQYF.

The chain couples TRBV19 to TRBJ1-6, with no clear D. This CDR3 region has 15 residues. The germline gives CDR1 LNHDA, CDR2 SQIVND (reference sequence). Deletions cut 3 bases from V and 6 bases from J, with 12 bases between. CDR3 bases: TGTGCCAGTAGTATGACATCGACGGCTAATTCACCCCTCCACTTT. Its translation: CASSMTSTANSPLHF.

This chain connects TRBV11-3 to TRBJ2-1; 12 bases line up with TRBD2. The CDR3 covers 20 residues. The V gene end was trimmed by 2 bases and the J gene end by 2 bases; junction bases not matched to a gene: 13. The germline V gene has CDR1 SGHNT and CDR2 YENEEA. The CDR3 DNA sequence: TGTGCCAGCAGCTTATCGAGGGGGCTAGCGGGGGGGAGTACCTACAATGAGCAGTTCTTC. It encodes CASSLSRGLAGGSTYNEQFF.

This sequence joins TRBV9 and TRBJ1-2, with 8 bases fitting TRBD1. This CDR3 contains 15 residues. Germline V lookup: CDR1 SGDLS, CDR2 YYNGEE. Unmatched junction bases numbered 9, after V lost 4 bases and J lost 4 bases. CDR3 region: CASSPTTGAAYGYTF. The CDR3, as DNA: TGTGCCAGCAGCCCAACGACAGGGGCAGCCTATGGCTACACCTTC. The whole variable domain, filled in from reference TRBV9 and TRBJ1-2, reads DSGVTQTPKHLITATGQRVTLRCSPRSGDLSVYWYQQSLDQGLQFLIQYYNGEERAKGNILERFSAQQFPDLHSELNLSSLELGDSALYFCASSPTTGAAYGYTFGSGTRLTVV.